This T cell receptor beta chain originates from a study of blood T cell repertoires in COVID-19. Study as a whole: Some COVID-19 samples were acute and others convalescent; all came from the United States, Italy and Spain. Sources were T cells, B-cell-depleted T cells, or PBMCs; the material itself was cDNA or gDNA.

In the original analysis: Estimates of nucleated cell counts were drawn from the amplification of reference gene primers. Method: immunoSEQ multiplex PCR; TCRdb's copy keeps in-frame clones and lacks some. V, J and clone size are taken as reported in that table, and D and trimming were inferred from the DNA itself. The sample comprises approximately 350,000 clones, about nine tenths of which are singletons, and about 6% rests with the top ten. The germline V and J ends were trimmed by 2 bases and 1 base, with 7 bases remaining between them. The V gene's germline CDR1 is MNHNS and CDR2 SASEGT. CDR3 size: 14 residues.

Sequencing used peripheral blood. The chain couples TRBV6-1 to TRBJ2-3, with a possible D match to TRBD2 (5 bases). The sequence was obtained from a woman between 50 and 59 years old with COVID-19, enrolled during active disease. As DNA, the CDR3 is TGTGCCAGCAGTGAATTTAGCGGCACAGATACGCAGTATTTT. It codes for CASSEFSGTDTQYF.